These T cell receptor beta chains were read from a single sample in a study of CD4 T cells in relation to SARS-CoV-2 and coronaviruses. Their specific antigens are unknown. Sequencing was performed with immunoSEQ multiplex PCR; in TCRdb, only in-frame clones are kept and a portion is missing. The sample records some 43,000 clones, approximately 80% being singletons. The specimen was naive CD4+ T cells from PBMCs, cultured in vitro. Source of these receptors: an adult with COVID-19. Each CDR3 is given with its conserved first and last residue. Fields, in order: clone size, J gene, V gene, D gene, CDR3 DNA, CDR3 protein. The D gene is left open where the match is weak. Clone size appears in some rows only: once, few, many, or a class for an expanded clone.

-,TRBJ1-4,TRBV5-4,-,TGTGCCAGCAGCTCAACAGGGAAAAATGAAAAACTGTTTTTT,CASSSTGKNEKLFF
-,TRBJ1-4,TRBV16,-,TGTGCCAGCAGCCAATCACACGGGGCAGGGGAAAAACTGTTTTTT,CASSQSHGAGEKLFF
-,TRBJ1-5,TRBV28,-,TGTGCCAGCAGTTTGGCCAACCGAGTGGATCAGCCCCAGCATTTT,CASSLANRVDQPQHF
-,TRBJ2-1,TRBV7-9,TRBD1,TGTGCCAGCAGCCCCGGGACAGGGAACAATGAGCAGTTCTTC,CASSPGTGNNEQFF
-,TRBJ1-5,TRBV2,-,TGTGCCAGCCTCCGGGAACAACATCAGCCCCAGCATTTT,CASLREQHQPQHF
-,TRBJ2-7,TRBV29-1,TRBD2,TGCAGCGTGGAGACTAGCGGGAAGACCTACGAGCAGTACTTC,CSVETSGKTYEQYF
-,TRBJ2-2,TRBV5-1,TRBD1,TGCGCCAGCAGCCGAGGCTATGGGACAGCGAACACCGGGGAGCTGTTTTTT,CASSRGYGTANTGELFF
-,TRBJ2-1,TRBV7-9,-,TGTGCCAGCAGCAGCTCGGGGGTCCTCGGGGAGCAGTTCTTC,CASSSSGVLGEQFF
-,TRBJ2-1,TRBV9,-,TGTGCCAGCAGCGTAAGTGAGATCTCCTACAATGAGCAGTTCTTC,CASSVSEISYNEQFF
-,TRBJ2-1,TRBV19,TRBD2,TGTGCCAGTAGTACGCCGGCGGGAGGGAGATACAATGAGCAGTTCTTC,CASSTPAGGRYNEQFF
-,TRBJ1-1,TRBV6-5,-,TGTGCCAGCAGTTACTCGCTGGGGAAGTCTGGGGCTTTCTTT,CASSYSLGKSGAFF
-,TRBJ2-1,TRBV4-3,TRBD2,TGCGCCAGCAGCCTCGGACTAGCGGTAAGCTCCTACAATGAGCAGTTCTTC,CASSLGLAVSSYNEQFF
-,TRBJ2-1,TRBV4-3,TRBD1,TGCGCCAGCAGCCTAGGGGACAGGTACAATGAGCAGTTCTTC,CASSLGDRYNEQFF
-,TRBJ1-1,TRBV19,-,TGTGCCAGTAGTGAAATAGTTAACACTGAAGCTTTCTTT,CASSEIVNTEAFF
-,TRBJ2-5,TRBV3-1/TRBV3-2,-,TGTGCCAGCAGCCTACAGGGCGGTCGGGAGACCCAGTACTTC,CASSLQGGRETQYF
-,TRBJ1-1,TRBV5-1,-,TGCGCCAGCAGCTTGGAAGTGGACACTGAAGCTTTCTTT,CASSLEVDTEAFF
once,TRBJ2-7,TRBV7-2,TRBD1,TGTGCCAGCAGCTTAAGGACCCCTAGGACAGGGATTTTCTCCTACGAGCAGTACTTC,CASSLRTPRTGIFSYEQYF
-,TRBJ2-5,TRBV19,-,TGTGCCAGTAGTGCCTTTAACGTGGGGGAGACCCAGTACTTC,CASSAFNVGETQYF
-,TRBJ1-1,TRBV19,-,TGTGCCAGTAGTATATCTACGGGGGACGCATCTCGGAACACTGAAGCTTTCTTT,CASSISTGDASRNTEAFF
-,TRBJ2-2,TRBV14,-,TGTGCCAGCAGCCAAGTTGACAGGCCCTCGAACACCGGGGAGCTGTTTTTT,CASSQVDRPSNTGELFF
-,TRBJ2-3,TRBV9,TRBD2,TGTGCCAGCAGTTCCTGGGGTGGCGGGAGAGGGGCGGATACGCAGTATTTT,CASSSWGGGRGADTQYF
-,TRBJ1-1,TRBV10-3,-,TGTGCCATCAGTGATTCGGGGGCCACTGAAGCTTTCTTT,CAISDSGATEAFF
-,TRBJ2-3,TRBV12-3/TRBV12-4,-,TGTGCCAGCAGTGTTAGCACAGATACGCAGTATTTT,CASSVSTDTQYF
-,TRBJ2-5,TRBV11-2,TRBD1,TGTGCCAGCAGCTTACAGGGACAGAGCCAAGAGACCCAGTACTTC,CASSLQGQSQETQYF
-,TRBJ1-6,TRBV28,TRBD1,TGTGCCAGCAGCCCCGGGACAGTTGGGTACTATAATTCACCCCTCCACTTT,CASSPGTVGYYNSPLHF
-,TRBJ2-7,TRBV14,-,TGTGCCAGCAGCCGTAAGCCCGGACAGAGCTCCTACGAGCAGTACTTC,CASSRKPGQSSYEQYF
-,TRBJ2-3,TRBV5-4,-,TGTGCCAGCAGCTTAGACAACACAGATACGCAGTATTTT,CASSLDNTDTQYF
-,TRBJ2-6,TRBV19,-,TGTGCCAGTAGCGCCCCCCCCGGGCAGGTCTGGGCCAACGTCCTGACTTTC,CASSAPPGQVWANVLTF
few,TRBJ2-1,TRBV6-2/TRBV6-3,TRBD2,TGTGCCAGCAGTCTTCCGGGACTAGCAAAAAGCTCCTACAATGAGCAGTTCTTC,CASSLPGLAKSSYNEQFF
-,TRBJ1-1,TRBV28,-,TGTGCCAGCAGTTCGAACACTGAAGCTTTCTTT,CASSSNTEAFF
few,TRBJ2-7,TRBV7-3,-,TGTGCCAGCAGCTTAACTCGGGCTAGCCTCTCCTACGAGCAGTACTTC,CASSLTRASLSYEQYF